This entry concerns a single T cell receptor beta chain. Only in-frame clones appear in the TCRdb table, and some are missing; sequencing was by immunoSEQ multiplex PCR. The sample holds under 200,000 clones; 96% are singletons and the top ten take 1%. The entry originates in a study of control samples from healthy donors and cancer patients. CDR3 length equals 13 residues. V lost 5 bases, J lost 3 bases, and 2 bases stayed unmatched. In germline, CDR1 is SGHAT, CDR2 FQNNGV. V is TRBV11-2 and J is TRBJ2-7, with 9 positions matching TRBD2. The TCR originated in a woman aged 25-40 years in good health. Sequencing was performed on blood. CDR3 DNA: TGTGCCAGCAGCGGGACTAGCCACTACGAGCAGTACTTC. Its translation is CASSGTSHYEQYF. Complete variable domain (other parts from reference TRBV11-2 and TRBJ2-7): EAGVAQSPRYKIIEKRQSVAFWCNPISGHATLYWYQQILGQGPKLLIQFQNNGVVDDSQLPKDRFSAERLKGVDSTLKIQPAKLEDSAVYLCASSGTSHYEQYFGPGTRLTVT.